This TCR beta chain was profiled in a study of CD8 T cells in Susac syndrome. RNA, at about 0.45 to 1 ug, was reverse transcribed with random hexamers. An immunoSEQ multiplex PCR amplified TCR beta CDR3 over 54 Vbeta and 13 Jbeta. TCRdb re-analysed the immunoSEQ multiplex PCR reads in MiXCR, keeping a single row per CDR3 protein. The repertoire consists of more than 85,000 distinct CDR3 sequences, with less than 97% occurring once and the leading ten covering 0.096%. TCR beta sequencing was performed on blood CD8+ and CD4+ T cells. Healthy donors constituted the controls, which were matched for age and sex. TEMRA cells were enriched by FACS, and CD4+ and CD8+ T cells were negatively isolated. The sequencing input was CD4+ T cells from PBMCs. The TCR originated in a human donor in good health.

The CDR3, as DNA: TGCGCCAGCAGCTTGATGCTAGCGCCTAATGAGCAGTTCTTC. This sequence encodes CASSLMLAPNEQFF. The chain combines TRBV5-1 with TRBJ2-1; possibly TRBD2 for D (6 bases). This CDR3 is built from 14 residues. Trimming stripped 1 base from V and 7 bases from J, with 12 bases between. From germline, CDR1 is SGHRS and CDR2 YFSETQ. The full variable domain, rest sourced from reference TRBV5-1 and TRBJ2-1, is KAGVTQTPRYLIKTRGQQVTLSCSPISGHRSVSWYQQTPGQGLQFLFEYFSETQRNKGNFPGRFSGRQFSNSRSEMNVSTLELGDSALYLCASSLMLAPNEQFFGPGTRLTVL.